The 30 T cell receptor beta chains in this list originate from one sample, sequenced in a study of identical twins. TCRdb re-derived calls from the 5' RACE reads in MiXCR, one entry per CDR3 protein. The sample includes 280,000 or so distinct CDR3 sequences, approximately 8.5% of them seen just once. These data were also reused for a study on yellow fever vaccine responses in identical twins.

Sequencing input: memory (CD45RO+) T cells sorted from blood. These receptors originate from a woman aged 18-29 years in good health.

This clonotype turned up a few times. The chain uses TRBV7-9 and TRBJ1-6; TRBD1 might be the D (5 bases). V was shortened by 4 bases and J by 9 bases, with 13 bases between the two germline ends. This CDR3 has 14 amino acids. CDR1 is SEHNR and CDR2 is FQNEAQ in the germline V gene (reference sequence). CDR3 protein: CASSSPGRGSPLHF. CDR3 in DNA: TGTGCCAGCAGCTCGCCGGGGCGGGGTTCACCCCTCCACTTT.

Only a few counts were recorded for this clonotype. V usage is TRBV6-5 and J usage is TRBJ2-2; D is undetermined. The germline V and J ends were trimmed by 0 bases and 0 bases, with 5 bases remaining between them. Germline-derived CDR1 and CDR2 are MNHEY and SVGAGI. CDR3 size: 15 residues. In DNA, the CDR3 is TGTGCCAGCAGTTACTCCCCAGCGAACACCGGGGAGCTGTTTTTT. It yields the protein CASSYSPANTGELFF.

This clonotype was seen ten or more times. The chain joins TRBV12-3 or TRBV12-4 to TRBJ2-4; 8 bases agree with TRBD1. V lost 5 bases and J lost 3; bases outside the gene matches: 6. The CDR3 totals 15 residues. The CDR3 DNA is TGTGCCAGCAGTCCGGACAGGGCCGGCAAAAACATTCAGTACTTC. Protein product: CASSPDRAGKNIQYF.

The chain has TRBV7-9 and TRBJ2-5; D gene ambiguous. V lost 1 base and J lost 2, with 17 bases in between. Germline CDR1 and CDR2: SEHNR and FQNEAQ (reference sequence). The CDR3 has 17 amino acids. CDR3 region: CASSLVAVLDHQETQYF. The CDR3 nucleotides read TGTGCCAGCAGCTTAGTGGCAGTCCTAGACCATCAAGAGACCCAGTACTTC.

Only a few counts were recorded for this clonotype. V and J are TRBV28 and TRBJ2-7; D perhaps matches TRBD1 (6 bases). The CDR3 is 13 amino acids. Trimming took off 4 bases at V and 3 bases at J, with 10 bases between the two ends. Germline V gene sequence: CDR1 MDHEN, CDR2 SYDVKM. The CDR3 reads CASSSGQYYEQYV. CDR3 sequence (DNA): TGTGCCAGCAGTTCCGGACAGTACTACGAGCAGTACGTC.

This clonotype occurred many times. The rearrangement links TRBV6-1 to TRBJ1-5, with TRBD1 identical over 9 bases. CDR1 MNHNS and CDR2 SASEGT come from the germline V gene. The V gene end was trimmed by 5 bases and the J gene end by 6 bases; junction bases not matched to a gene: 5. This CDR3 is built from 14 residues. The CDR3 here is CASSPGQGGQPQHF. The CDR3 bases are TGTGCCAGCAGTCCGGGACAGGGCGGTCAGCCCCAGCATTTT.

This clonotype was counted many times. V gene TRBV6-1 combines with J gene TRBJ2-7, with D unclear. Germline V CDR1 and CDR2: MNHNS, SASEGT. Trimming stripped 6 bases from V and 0 bases from J, with 12 bases between. This CDR3 spans 14 amino acids. The CDR3: CASRLDILSYEQYF. CDR3 coding DNA: TGTGCCAGCAGACTTGACATTCTCTCCTACGAGCAGTACTTC.

V is TRBV9 and J is TRBJ2-3, with D unclear. This CDR3 comprises 16 residues. Germline CDR1 SGDLS, CDR2 YYNGEE. The V and J ends lost 3 bases and 2 bases respectively, with 16 bases between them. This chain's CDR3 is CASSAGRQPYTDTQYF. The CDR3 nucleotides read TGTGCCAGCAGCGCCGGACGGCAGCCCTACACAGATACGCAGTATTTT.

This clonotype occurred many times. CDR3: CASSLAGAGGEQYV. CDR3 nucleotide sequence: TGTGCCAGCAGCTTAGCTGGGGCCGGAGGAGAGCAGTACGTC. The chain joins TRBV7-8 to TRBJ2-7; D assignment may be TRBD1 or TRBD2 (5 bases each). V lost 0 bases and J lost 7, with 13 bases in between. This CDR3 is 14 amino acids long. The germline CDR1 and CDR2 sequences are SGHVS and FQNEAQ.

The table lists this clonotype with many counts. The V and J genes are TRBV4-1 and TRBJ1-4, with 7 bases fitting TRBD1. Germline CDR1 reads MGHRA; CDR2 reads YSYEKL. This CDR3 is built from 15 residues. After removal of 4 bases from V and 10 bases from J, the junction contained 12 bases not matched to a gene. The CDR3 protein is CASSPPGTERRKLFF. Here the CDR3 DNA reads TGCGCCAGCAGCCCACCCGGGACAGAAAGGAGAAAACTGTTTTTT.

V is TRBV2 and J is TRBJ2-5, with a tentative D call TRBD2 (6 bases). The V end lost 2 bases, the J end lost 4 bases, and 14 bases lay between the germline ends. Germline V CDR1 and CDR2: SNHLY, FYNNEI. The CDR3 consists of 15 residues. CDR3 sequence: CASSERGTPIETQYF. Written as DNA, the CDR3 is TGTGCCAGCAGTGAACGCGGGACCCCCATAGAGACCCAGTACTTC.

There are many counts of this clonotype. The chain is built from TRBV6-2 or TRBV6-3 and TRBJ2-1; TRBD2 matches 12 bases. The CDR3 is 16 residues long. V lost 6 bases, J lost 7 bases, and 10 bases stayed unmatched. Germline V gives CDR1 MNHEY, CDR2 SVGEGT. The CDR3 DNA reads as TGTGCCAGCAGCTTTCAGGTGACTAGCGGGAGAAATGAGCAGTTCTTC. This codes for CASSFQVTSGRNEQFF.

This clonotype was found many times. The V call is TRBV12-3 or TRBV12-4, the J call TRBJ1-6, with D tentatively TRBD1 (5 bases). The CDR3 is 15 amino acids. The V gene lost 5 bases and the J gene lost 7 bases, with 15 bases spanning the gap. The CDR3 protein is CASSPDRIGNSPLHF. CDR3 DNA sequence: TGTGCCAGCAGTCCTGACAGAATCGGGAATTCACCCCTCCACTTT.

This rearrangement joins TRBV2 to TRBJ1-5; D is perhaps TRBD1 (5 bases). The CDR3 has 15 amino acids. V dropped 6 bases and J dropped 1 base, with 13 bases sitting between them. Germline-derived CDR1 and CDR2 are SNHLY and FYNNEI. The CDR3 DNA sequence: TGTGCCAGCAGGCCTACGGGGGGGAGCAATCAGCCCCAGCATTTT. Amino acids: CASRPTGGSNQPQHF.

The sample holds many counts of this clonotype. The V call is TRBV24-1, the J call TRBJ1-2; TRBD1 might be the D (5 bases). The CDR3 runs to 13 residues. The germline gives CDR1 KGHDR, CDR2 SFDVKD. V lost 5 bases and J 4 bases, leaving 10 bases between the germline ends. CDR3 sequence reads: CATSVGDIYGYTF. Written as DNA, the CDR3 is TGTGCCACCAGTGTAGGGGATATCTATGGCTACACCTTC.

This clonotype was observed a handful of times. V is TRBV25-1 and J is TRBJ2-1; D possibly corresponds to TRBD1 (6 bases). Germline CDR1 MGHDK, CDR2 SYGVNS. The CDR3 runs to 15 residues. The V end was cut by 6 bases, the J end by 7 bases, with 19 bases between. CDR3 in DNA: TGTGCCAGCAGCCCCTTCGACAGGTCTCAGAATGAGCAGTTCTTC. Protein sequence: CASSPFDRSQNEQFF.

The CDR3 protein is CASSSSTGATDTQYF. CDR3 in DNA: TGTGCCAGCAGTTCCTCGACAGGGGCCACAGATACGCAGTATTTT. The rearrangement uses TRBV28 and TRBJ2-3; TRBD1 aligns across 8 bases. The V segment lost 4 bases and the J segment 2 bases; nucleotides outside the gene matches: 5. Germline loops: CDR1 MDHEN, CDR2 SYDVKM. CDR3 length: 15 residues.

The V call is TRBV20-1, the J call TRBJ2-5; D unclear. CDR1 DFQATT and CDR2 SNEGSKA come from the germline V gene (reference sequence). The V gene lost 1 base and the J gene lost 2 bases, with 8 bases spanning the gap. The CDR3 has 13 amino acids. The CDR3 reads CSARGPNQETQYF. The CDR3 DNA reads TGCAGTGCTAGAGGACCGAATCAAGAGACCCAGTACTTC.

V is TRBV3-1 and J is TRBJ2-2; 16 bases agree with TRBD2. CDR3 length equals 19 residues. V gave up 6 bases and J gave up 4 bases; unmatched junction bases: 11. From germline, CDR1 is LGHDT and CDR2 YNNKEL (reference sequence). The CDR3 is CASRPPGLAGGPGTGELFF. Written as DNA, the CDR3 is TGTGCCAGCAGACCCCCGGGACTAGCGGGGGGGCCTGGCACCGGGGAGCTGTTTTTT.

The chain combines TRBV5-1 with TRBJ2-1, with D unresolved. Trimming stripped 0 bases from V and 2 bases from J, with 9 bases between. Germline CDR1 is SGHRS and CDR2 is YFSETQ. The CDR3 is 15 residues long. CDR3 protein: CASSLVRQAYNEQFF. The CDR3 coding sequence is TGCGCCAGCAGCTTGGTCAGACAAGCCTACAATGAGCAGTTCTTC.

The sample holds a few counts of this clonotype. The J gene is TRBJ2-5, the V gene TRBV11-3, with D perhaps TRBD2 (5 bases). Germline CDR1 reads SGHNT; CDR2 reads YENEEA. This CDR3 spans 16 amino acids. Trimming pared 0 bases from V and 2 bases from J, leaving 13 bases between. The CDR3 loop is CASSLDRKRSQETQYF. The DNA for the CDR3 is TGTGCCAGCAGCTTAGATCGTAAGCGGAGTCAAGAGACCCAGTACTTC.

This clonotype was seen at least ten times. The gene calls are TRBV28 and TRBJ2-3; D unclear. The germline V and J ends were trimmed by 7 bases and 6 bases, with 20 bases remaining between them. Germline V CDR1 and CDR2: MDHEN, SYDVKM. This CDR3 is 15 amino acids long. DNA of the CDR3: TGTGCCAGCAAGGAAGGCGACCTCCTCGGGGATACGCAGTATTTT. Amino acid sequence: CASKEGDLLGDTQYF.

This clonotype was seen many times. This chain links TRBV28 with TRBJ2-3; perhaps TRBD1 as D (5 bases). The CDR3 has 12 residues. Between the trimmed V and J ends, which lost 3 bases and 10 bases, there was a span of 11 bases. Germline assignment: CDR1 MDHEN and CDR2 SYDVKM. CDR3 protein: CASSFVLGAQYF. Written as DNA, the CDR3 is TGTGCCAGCAGTTTTGTGTTAGGGGCGCAGTATTTT.

V gene TRBV12-3 or TRBV12-4 combines with J gene TRBJ2-5; tentatively, D is TRBD1 (6 bases). Trimming took off 6 bases at V and 6 bases at J, with 17 bases between the two ends. The CDR3 has 14 residues. The CDR3 coding sequence is TGTGCCAGCAGCTCCACAGGGTTAGGACAGACCCAGTACTTC. Encoded protein: CASSSTGLGQTQYF.

This clonotype appeared many times. This rearrangement joins TRBV12-3 or TRBV12-4 to TRBJ2-2; possibly TRBD2 for D (5 bases). V dropped 8 bases and J dropped 4 bases, with 14 bases sitting between them. The CDR3 has 14 residues. DNA for the CDR3: TGTGCCAGCTACCCATCGAGGGTCACCGGGGAGCTGTTTTTT. Its protein is CASYPSRVTGELFF.

This clonotype has at least ten counts. The chain uses TRBV29-1 and TRBJ2-3; 9 nucleotides agree with TRBD2. CDR3 length: 15 amino acids. Germline loops: CDR1 SQVTM, CDR2 ANQGSEA. Losses at the gene ends were 4 bases for V and 3 bases for J; bases not matched to a gene: 8. The CDR3 nucleotides are TGCAGCGTTGGAGGGGGTAGCGGGAGAACAGATACGCAGTATTTT. The encoded protein is CSVGGGSGRTDTQYF.

The chain carries TRBV3-1 and TRBJ2-7; D may be TRBD1 (5 bases). Trimming took off 4 bases at V and 7 bases at J, with 17 bases between the two ends. Germline V gene sequence: CDR1 LGHDT, CDR2 YNNKEL (reference sequence). The CDR3 sequence is 14 residues long. The CDR3 loop reads CASSPDGHLREQYF. In nucleotides, the CDR3 is TGTGCCAGCAGCCCCGACGGACATCTGAGGGAGCAGTACTTC.

J is TRBJ2-2 and V is TRBV7-2; D not resolved. Deletions cut 2 bases from V and 0 bases from J, with 7 bases between. The CDR3 length is 15 residues. Germline CDR1 and CDR2: SGHTA and FQGNSA. The CDR3 protein is CASSLRLANTGELFF. In nucleotides, the CDR3 is TGTGCCAGCAGCTTAAGGCTAGCGAACACCGGGGAGCTGTTTTTT.

This clonotype occurred a few times. CDR3 DNA: TGTGCCATCGGGACTCCACAACCCACAGATACGCAGTATTTT. Translated, it gives CAIGTPQPTDTQYF. This rearrangement joins TRBV6-2 or TRBV6-3 to TRBJ2-3, with a tentative D call TRBD2 (6 bases). The CDR3 extends over 14 amino acids. Trimming shortened V by 10 bases and J by 2 bases, and 16 bases separated the two germline ends. Germline CDR1 reads MNHEY; CDR2 reads SVGEGT.

The table lists this clonotype with a few counts. V gene TRBV7-6 combines with J gene TRBJ2-7, with 12 bases matching TRBD2. The CDR3 is 17 amino acids. The junction had 6 bases not matched to a gene; V was cut back by 0 bases and J by 3 bases. Per germline, CDR1 SGHVS and CDR2 FNYEAQ. The CDR3 coding sequence is TGTGCCAGCAGCTTAGCGGGGACACTAGCGGGAGGCTACGAGCAGTACTTC. Protein product: CASSLAGTLAGGYEQYF. Drawing the rest from reference TRBV7-6 and TRBJ2-7, the complete variable domain is GAGVSQSPRYKVTKRGQDVALRCDPISGHVSLYWYRQALGQGPEFLTYFNYEAQQDKSGLPNDRFSAERPEGSISTLTIQRTEQRDSAMYRCASSLAGTLAGGYEQYFGPGTRLTVT.